This T cell receptor beta chain was sequenced for a study of blood T cell repertoires in COVID-19. Study at large: In each case, the material was cDNA or gDNA derived from T cells, B-cell-depleted T cells, or PBMCs.

TCRdb's table, derived via immunoSEQ multiplex PCR, lists solely in-frame clones and lacks some. The data contain some 230,000 clones, roughly 80% of them seen just once; the ten biggest clones take up approximately 8.4%. Germline-derived CDR1 and CDR2 are SNHLY and FYNNEI. V gave up 8 bases and J gave up 8 bases, with 15 bases separating them. The CDR3 is 12 residues long. J is TRBJ1-2 and V is TRBV2; D unresolved. Sequencing was done on a sample of peripheral blood. This TCR was sampled from a woman of 80 years or more with COVID-19, enrolled during active disease. In nucleotides, the CDR3 is TGTGCCAGCGTAATCTTCAGTAGCGGCTACACCTTC. It encodes CASVIFSSGYTF.